Sequencing of this T cell receptor beta chain was carried out in a study of cytomegalovirus exposure and HLA in healthy donors. With 4 bases removed from V and 6 bases from J, the gap between germline ends came to 15 bases. The CDR3 is made up of 14 amino acids. The germline V gene encodes CDR1 SGHRS and CDR2 YFSETQ. Using immunoSEQ multiplex PCR, the repertoire was profiled, and TCRdb retains in-frame clones only, with some absent. The repertoire has 200,000 or so clones, around four fifths of them found once; the top ten carry more than 6.5%. The sequencing input was PBMCs. The TCR comes from a young man in good health and CMV-seropositive. V gene TRBV5-1 combines with J gene TRBJ2-3, with D possibly matching TRBD2 (7 bases). The CDR3 DNA reads as TGCGCCAGCAGCCCCGACAGGCGGGAGGATACGCAGTATTTT. Its protein product is CASSPDRREDTQYF. Full variable domain (remainder filled in from reference TRBV5-1 and TRBJ2-3): KAGVTQTPRYLIKTRGQQVTLSCSPISGHRSVSWYQQTPGQGLQFLFEYFSETQRNKGNFPGRFSGRQFSNSRSEMNVSTLELGDSALYLCASSPDRREDTQYFGPGTRLTVL.